This TCR beta chain was obtained from a study of cytomegalovirus exposure and HLA in healthy donors. Study-wide results and limits: What a later analysis showed was that several of the most significant clusters appeared linked to common viral pathogens. A later analysis linked a missense variant in DCLRE1C to the trimming of TCR beta V and J genes.

This clone has just one count. Its antigen is currently unknown. V shed 4 bases and J shed 8 bases, with 12 bases lying between them. CDR1 and CDR2 from the germline V gene are LNHDA and SQIVND (reference sequence). CDR3 length: 13 residues. A multiplex PCR was run with 60 Vbeta primers and 13 Jbeta primers. Assay used: immunoSEQ multiplex PCR; TCRdb lists only in-frame clones, some missing. The sample records about 160,000 clones, approximately 70% being singletons. Specimen: PBMCs. The TCR originated in a man aged 40-49 years in good health and CMV-seropositive. The chain joins TRBV19 to TRBJ2-1, with D perhaps matching TRBD2 (5 bases). The CDR3 sequence: CASSTGQRDEQFF. In DNA, the CDR3 is TGTGCCAGTAGTACCGGCCAGAGGGATGAGCAGTTCTTC. The full variable domain, its missing parts supplied by reference TRBV19 and TRBJ2-1, is DGGITQSPKYLFRKEGQNVTLSCEQNLNHDAMYWYRQDPGQGLRLIYYSQIVNDFQKGDIAEGYSVSREKKESFPLTVTSAQKNPTAFYLCASSTGQRDEQFFGPGTRLTVL.